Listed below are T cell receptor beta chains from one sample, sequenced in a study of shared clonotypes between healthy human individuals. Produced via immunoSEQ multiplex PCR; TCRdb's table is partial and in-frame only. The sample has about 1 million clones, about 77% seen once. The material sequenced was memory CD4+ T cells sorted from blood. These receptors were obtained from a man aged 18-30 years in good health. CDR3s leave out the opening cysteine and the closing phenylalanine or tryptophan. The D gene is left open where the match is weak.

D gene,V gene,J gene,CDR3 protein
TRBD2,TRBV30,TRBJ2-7,AWSVPGGATYEQY
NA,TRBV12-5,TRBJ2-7,ASGFRIALTYEQY
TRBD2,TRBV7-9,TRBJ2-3,ASSLSGRADTQY
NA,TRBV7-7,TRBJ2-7,ASSLLTEVCYEQY
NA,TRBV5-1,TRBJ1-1,ASREGMNTEAF
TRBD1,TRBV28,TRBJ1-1,ASSPPQGGMNTEAF
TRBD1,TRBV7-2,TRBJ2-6,ASSLSGGGANVLT
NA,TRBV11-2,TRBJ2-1,ASSFGGREF
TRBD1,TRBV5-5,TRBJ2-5,ASSPTEGAQETQY
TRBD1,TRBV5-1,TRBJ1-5,ASSLTGGNQPQH
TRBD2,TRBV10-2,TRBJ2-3,ASLGLAGALSTDTQY
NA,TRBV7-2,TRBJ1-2,ASSLIRDNYGYT
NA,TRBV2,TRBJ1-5,ASSPRGGNQPQH
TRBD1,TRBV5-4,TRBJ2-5,ASRPTGAQETQY
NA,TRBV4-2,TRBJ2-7,ASSQTDRSEQY
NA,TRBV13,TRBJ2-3,ASSLRQGTDTQY
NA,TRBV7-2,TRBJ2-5,ASSLERRETQY
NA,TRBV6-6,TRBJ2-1,ASSYSNKGTF
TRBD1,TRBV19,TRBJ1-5,ASSMDRGITQPQH
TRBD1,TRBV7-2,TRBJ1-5,ASSIHRTGSNQPQH
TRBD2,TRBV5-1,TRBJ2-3,ASSFSGLAADTQY
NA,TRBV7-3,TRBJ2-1,ASSSLNSNEQF
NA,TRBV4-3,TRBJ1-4,ASSQDLTGRGNEKLF
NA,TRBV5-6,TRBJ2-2,ASSVSGANTGELF
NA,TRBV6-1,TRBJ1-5,ATREGQQPQH
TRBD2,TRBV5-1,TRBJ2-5,ASSKVGTSGMETQY
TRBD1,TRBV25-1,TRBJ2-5,ASSVAGTGYQETQY